This T cell receptor beta chain originates from a study of T-cell reconstitution after alpha-beta-depleted transplantation in children. Findings and limits, study-wide: One year post-transplant, T-cell counts and diversity were largely derived from T cells produced anew. Some patients' high day-60 TCRbeta diversity was traced to surviving recipient T cells and thymic progenitors. Reportedly, only several hundred clones from non-depleted graft cells drove alpha-beta T-cell counts at about two months.

Concerning this clonotype: The antigen remains unidentified.

The V gene's germline CDR1 is LNHDA and CDR2 SQIVND (reference sequence). The length of the CDR3 is 13 residues. V was pared by 6 bases and J by 6 bases, with 13 bases between. The TCRbeta library incorporated unique molecular identifiers. TCRdb reanalysed the PCR reads using MiXCR and keeps one entry per CDR3 protein. The sample carries around 800,000 distinct CDR3 sequences, roughly 15% recorded once. The receptor's source is a male patient between 5 and 17 years old who had a stem cell transplant for acute lymphoblastic leukemia, so the T cells may come from the graft donor. Sequences were derived from PBMCs, mostly from graft donor cells, sampled 360 days after TCRalphabeta/CD19-depleted stem cell transplant. This chain joins TRBV19 and TRBJ2-3; possibly TRBD2 for D (6 bases). CDR3 in amino acids: CASRDGGRDTQYF. For the CDR3, the DNA is TGTGCCAGTAGGGACGGAGGGAGGGATACGCAGTATTTT.